This T cell receptor beta chain is drawn from a study of cytomegalovirus exposure and HLA in healthy donors. Study details: Both the approximately 130 validation repertoires and the roughly 700 first-cohort repertoires used the same platform, as reported by a later analysis.

With respect to this clone: Its antigen is undetermined.

Trimming removed 0 bases at V and 6 bases at J, with 11 bases between. CDR1 and CDR2 from the germline V gene are WNHNN and SYGVQD (reference sequence). CDR3 length equals 14 residues. Clones were sequenced by immunoSEQ multiplex PCR, and TCRdb holds only the in-frame ones, with some missing. The sample holds under 250,000 clones; 75% to 95% are singletons and the top ten take about 1%. Findings of the study overall: As was reported, the classifier diagnosed cytomegalovirus status with high specificity and sensitivity. Rare sequences made up most TCRs, while some public TCRs were found in many donors. Among TCR beta chains, those listed as cytomegalovirus-associated numbered under 200.

The TCR was taken from a woman younger than 30 in good health and CMV-seronegative. This rearrangement joins TRBV10-1 to TRBJ1-2, with D uncertain. The sequencing sample was made of PBMCs. CDR3: CASSESTRRDGYTF. Here the CDR3 DNA reads TGCGCCAGCAGTGAGTCGACTAGACGGGATGGCTACACCTTC.